Shown below are 20 T cell receptor beta chains from a single sample sequenced in a study of T cell repertoires in cytomegalovirus infection. One entry per CDR3 protein results from TCRdb running MiXCR on the reads. The data show nearly 450,000 distinct CDR3 sequences, roughly 30% seen once. Sequencing was performed on PBMCs. Receptors were obtained from a human donor in good health (CMV status not recorded). Some clones in this sample may be carry-over from other donors' samples.

The chain recombines TRBV25-1 with TRBJ1-6, with 7 nucleotides matching TRBD1. This CDR3 has 14 amino acids. CDR1 and CDR2 (germline): MGHDK, SYGVNS. V shed 7 bases, J shed 7 bases, and the junction held 7 bases outside the gene matches. CDR3 nucleotide sequence: TGTGCCAGCAAGCCGACAGGGCGAAATTCACCCCTCCACTTT. Amino acids: CASKPTGRNSPLHF.

This clonotype was found many times. This chain uses TRBV6-6 with TRBJ1-1; D is perhaps TRBD1 (5 bases). V dropped 4 bases and J dropped 1 base, with 7 bases sitting between them. CDR3 size: 13 residues. Germline V gene data show CDR1 as MNHNY and CDR2 as SVGAGI (reference sequence). Written as DNA, the CDR3 is TGTGCCAGCAGTTTCCAGGGGAACACTGAAGCTTTCTTT. This sequence encodes CASSFQGNTEAFF.

The rearrangement joins TRBV20-1 to TRBJ2-3, with 14 bases lining up with TRBD2. The CDR3 consists of 16 residues. Trimming cost V 4 bases and J 2 bases; bases outside gene matches: 5. From germline, CDR1 is DFQATT and CDR2 SNEGSKA (reference sequence). CDR3 DNA sequence: TGCAGTGCTATACGACTAGCGGGGGGGAACACAGATACGCAGTATTTT. Encoded protein: CSAIRLAGGNTDTQYF.

The chain has TRBV20-1 and TRBJ2-3; TRBD2 aligns across 10 bases. CDR1 and CDR2 from the germline V gene are DFQATT and SNEGSKA (reference sequence). The CDR3 extends over 15 amino acids. Trimming at V came to 6 bases and at J to 4 bases, leaving 10 bases not matched to a gene. CDR3 DNA: TGCAGTGCCTGGATAGCGGGAGGAAATCCAGATACGCAGTATTTT. Its protein product is CSAWIAGGNPDTQYF.

This clonotype has a handful of counts. The chain employs TRBV5-6 and TRBJ1-2; 8 nucleotides agree with TRBD1. Germline-derived CDR1 and CDR2 are SGHDT and YYEEEE. The CDR3 spans 13 residues. V lost 1 base to trimming and J lost 8 bases; unmatched junction nucleotides: 4. The CDR3: CASSLQGAEGYTF. CDR3 bases: TGTGCCAGCAGCTTGCAGGGGGCCGAGGGCTACACCTTC.

To note about this clonotype: A single base separates this from a much larger clone, so it may be a read error. The CDR3 sequence: CARSYGSQETQYF. DNA for the CDR3: TGTGCCCGCAGTTACGGGAGCCAAGAGACCCAGTACTTC. The chain links TRBV6-6 to TRBJ2-5; perhaps TRBD2 as D (6 bases). This CDR3 has 13 amino acids. Germline V gene lookup returns CDR1 MNHNY and CDR2 SVGAGI (reference sequence).

This clonotype was seen only a few times. The chain joins TRBV15 to TRBJ2-7, with TRBD1 as a possible D gene (5 bases). CDR1 and CDR2 from the germline V gene are LNHNV and YYDKDF (reference sequence). With 0 bases removed from V and 3 bases from J, the gap between germline ends came to 9 bases. CDR3 length: 14 amino acids. CDR3 protein: CATSRDWGGYEQYF. The CDR3 DNA reads as TGTGCCACCAGCAGAGATTGGGGCGGCTACGAGCAGTACTTC. Full variable domain (remainder filled in from reference TRBV15 and TRBJ2-7): DAMVIQNPRYQVTQFGKPVTLSCSQTLNHNVMYWYQQKSSQAPKLLFHYYDKDFNNEADTPDNFQSRRPNTSFCFLDIRSPGLGDTAMYLCATSRDWGGYEQYFGPGTRLTVT.

The J gene is TRBJ2-1, the V gene TRBV6-2 or TRBV6-3; no clear D gene. V lost 6 bases and J 5 bases, leaving 11 bases between the germline ends. Germline V gene sequence: CDR1 MNHEY, CDR2 SVGEGT. CDR3 size: 13 residues. The CDR3, as DNA: TGTGCCAGCAGCCCAACTAATCACAATGAGCAGTTCTTC. Amino acid sequence: CASSPTNHNEQFF.

The chain uses TRBV11-2 and TRBJ2-7; D may be TRBD1 or TRBD2 (6 bases each). The V end was cut by 5 bases, the J end by 5 bases, with 22 bases between. The CDR3 covers 16 residues. CDR1 and CDR2 (germline): SGHAT, FQNNGV. The CDR3 bases are TGTGCCAGCAGCCGATGGGGGGCGGTGGAAAAAAACGAGCAGTACTTC. Translated, it gives CASSRWGAVEKNEQYF.

V and J are TRBV7-2 and TRBJ1-2; TRBD1 aligns across 7 bases. The V segment lost 5 bases and the J segment 4 bases; nucleotides outside the gene matches: 7. Germline V CDR1 and CDR2: SGHTA, FQGNSA. CDR3 length equals 14 residues. CDR3 nucleotides: TGTGCCAGCAGCCTTCCCACAGGGGTCTATGGCTACACCTTC. Amino acids: CASSLPTGVYGYTF.

This clonotype has ten or more counts. V gene TRBV7-2 combines with J gene TRBJ2-3; 8 bases align to TRBD2. Germline assignment: CDR1 SGHTA and CDR2 FQGNSA. This CDR3 region has 16 residues. The V and J ends lost 5 bases and 6 bases, in that order; junction bases with no gene match: 13. The CDR3 spells CASSHQGSGVVDTQYF. In DNA form, the CDR3 reads TGTGCCAGCAGCCACCAGGGTAGCGGGGTGGTGGATACGCAGTATTTT. The full variable domain, completed using reference TRBV7-2 and TRBJ2-3, is GAGVSQSPSNKVTEKGKDVELRCDPISGHTALYWYRQSLGQGLEFLIYFQGNSAPDKSGLPSDRFSAERTGGSVSTLTIQRTQQEDSAVYLCASSHQGSGVVDTQYFGPGTRLTVL.

The chain joins TRBV28 to TRBJ1-5; D remains unclear. V lost 7 bases and J 6 bases, leaving 13 bases between the germline ends. From germline, CDR1 is MDHEN and CDR2 SYDVKM. This CDR3 region has 13 residues. The CDR3 spells CASIPGEGQPQHF. CDR3 sequence (DNA): TGTGCCAGCATTCCGGGAGAGGGTCAGCCCCAGCATTTT.

The chain carries TRBV27 and TRBJ2-7; TRBD1 aligns across 10 bases. The CDR3 runs to 15 residues. From germline, CDR1 is MNHEY and CDR2 SMNVEV (reference sequence). V was clipped by 4 bases and J by 1 base; unmatched bases: 4. The CDR3 is CASSSAGQGSYEQYF. For the CDR3, the DNA is TGTGCCAGCAGTTCAGCGGGACAGGGGTCCTACGAGCAGTACTTC.

CDR3 sequence: CAWRGRAIGTGELFF. The DNA of the CDR3 is TGTGCCTGGAGGGGCCGGGCCATTGGCACCGGGGAGCTGTTTTTT. V usage is TRBV30 and J usage is TRBJ2-2; D remains ambiguous. Per germline, CDR1 GTSNPN and CDR2 SVGIG (reference sequence). The ends were cut back, 3 bases at V and 4 bases at J, with 15 bases in the middle. The CDR3 consists of 15 residues.

The chain combines TRBV7-9 with TRBJ2-1; TRBD1 is a possible D gene (6 bases). Germline loops: CDR1 SEHNR, CDR2 FQNEAQ (reference sequence). The CDR3 covers 17 residues. V was cut by 5 bases and J by 7 bases, with 24 bases left in between. The CDR3, as DNA: TGTGCCAGCAGCGGACACCTCACCCGGGACATGAGAAATGAGCAGTTCTTC. Protein product: CASSGHLTRDMRNEQFF.

Of note for this clonotype: The final CDR3 position lacks the conserved phenylalanine or tryptophan, pointing to a likely read error. This chain connects TRBV7-2 to TRBJ2-1, with D hard to call. Trimming shortened V by 5 bases and J by 7 bases, and 15 bases separated the two germline ends. Germline CDR1 and CDR2: SGHTA and FQGNSA. The CDR3 contains 14 residues. The CDR3 DNA reads TGTGCCAGCAGCACGGGTCTACTCACTAATGAGCAGTTCTAC. Protein: CASSTGLLTNEQFY.

V usage is TRBV7-9 and J usage is TRBJ2-2; no clear D. CDR3 length equals 16 residues. The germline V and J ends were trimmed by 7 bases and 5 bases, with 20 bases remaining between them. CDR1 and CDR2 (germline): SEHNR, FQNEAQ (reference sequence). As DNA, the CDR3 is TGTGCCAGCAACCCACCACTTGGGCTCCAGACCGGGGAGCTGTTTTTT. It codes for CASNPPLGLQTGELFF.

The rearrangement uses TRBV2 and TRBJ1-1; D unclear. Germline CDR1 is SNHLY and CDR2 is FYNNEI. This CDR3 spans 14 amino acids. Deletions cut 6 bases from V and 0 bases from J, with 11 bases between. Here the CDR3 DNA reads TGTGCCAGCAGAGGGATACGGGTGAACACTGAAGCTTTCTTT. It encodes CASRGIRVNTEAFF.

This clonotype has only a few counts. The V and J genes are TRBV6-5 and TRBJ2-3; 11 bases are shared with TRBD2. This CDR3 is built from 15 residues. CDR1 is MNHEY and CDR2 is SVGAGI in the germline V gene. V shed 6 bases and J 2 bases; nucleotides not matched to a gene: 4. Here the CDR3 DNA reads TGTGCCAGCAGGGAACTAGCGGGGGCCACAGATACGCAGTATTTT. It translates to CASRELAGATDTQYF.

The rearrangement uses TRBV24-1 and TRBJ1-1; perhaps TRBD1 as D (5 bases). V was shortened by 11 bases and J by 3 bases, with 12 bases between the two germline ends. Germline assignment: CDR1 KGHDR and CDR2 SFDVKD. The CDR3 is 12 amino acids. For the CDR3, the DNA is TGTGCCAGCCGAAGAGGGGACACTGAAGCTTTCTTT. This gives the protein CASRRGDTEAFF.